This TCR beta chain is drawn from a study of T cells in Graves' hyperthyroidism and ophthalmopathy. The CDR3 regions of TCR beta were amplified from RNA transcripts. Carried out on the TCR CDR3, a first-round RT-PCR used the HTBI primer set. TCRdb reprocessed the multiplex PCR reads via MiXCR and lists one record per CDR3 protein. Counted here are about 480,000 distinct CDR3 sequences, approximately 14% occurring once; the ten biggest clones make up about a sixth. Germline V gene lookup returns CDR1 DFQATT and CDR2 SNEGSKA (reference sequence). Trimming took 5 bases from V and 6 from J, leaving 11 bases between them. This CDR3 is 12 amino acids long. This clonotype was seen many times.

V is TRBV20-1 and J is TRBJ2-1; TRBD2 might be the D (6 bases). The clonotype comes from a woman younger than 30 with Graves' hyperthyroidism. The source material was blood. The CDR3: CSAEGTLNEQFF. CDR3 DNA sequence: TGCAGTGCTGAGGGGACTCTCAATGAGCAGTTCTTC.